One and the same sample provided the 27 T cell receptor beta chains below, sequenced in a study of blood T cell repertoires in COVID-19. Measured with immunoSEQ multiplex PCR; TCRdb has only the in-frame clones, and not every one. Of under 150,000 clones listed, around 85% were seen once; the top ten hold approximately 20%. The sequenced sample consisted of peripheral blood. The receptors here all came from a woman in her 50s who had recovered from COVID-19.

This clone was observed once. The chain links TRBV5-8 to TRBJ2-5, with D possibly TRBD1 on 6 matching bases. Trimming left V 4 bases short and J 1 base short, with 17 bases between. Germline V lookup: CDR1 SGHTS, CDR2 YDEGEE. The CDR3 consists of 16 residues. In DNA form, the CDR3 reads TGTGCCAGCAGCCTACCGGGACACGGTACCCAAGAGACCCAGTACTTC. Translated, it gives CASSLPGHGTQETQYF.

The gene calls are TRBV5-4 and TRBJ2-3; maybe TRBD2 (5 bases). The V and J ends lost 7 bases and 2 bases respectively, with 17 bases between them. CDR3 size: 15 residues. Germline assignment: CDR1 SGHNT and CDR2 YYREEE (reference sequence). CDR3 sequence: CASSRTPLATDTQYF. The CDR3 DNA is TGTGCCAGCTCTCGGACTCCGCTTGCCACAGATACGCAGTATTTT.

This clone occurred a few times. This rearrangement joins TRBV6-1 to TRBJ1-5; a weak D match, TRBD1 (6 bases). Trimming removed 2 bases from V and 7 bases from J, with 15 bases in between. Germline-derived CDR1 and CDR2 are MNHNS and SASEGT. The CDR3 has 15 amino acids. The CDR3 DNA follows: TGTGCCAGCAGTGAACAGGACAGCCCCGGGCAGCCCCAGCATTTT. Translating gives CASSEQDSPGQPQHF.

The chain couples TRBV4-1 to TRBJ1-2; TRBD1 might be the D (5 bases). Trimming removed 6 bases from V and 1 base from J, with 18 bases in between. The CDR3 is 16 amino acids. Germline values: CDR1 MGHRA, CDR2 YSYEKL. For the CDR3, the DNA is TGCGCCAGCAGTCCCGGACGGACAAATTTTAACTATGGCTACACCTTC. This gives the protein CASSPGRTNFNYGYTF.

Turning to this clone: In the same sample, other DNA sequences code for this CDR3. V and J are TRBV12-3 or TRBV12-4 and TRBJ1-5; D not certain. The V end was cut by 3 bases, the J end by 7 bases, with 7 bases between. The CDR3 sequence is 12 residues long. DNA of the CDR3: TGTGCCAGCAGTTTTTCAGGCCAGCCCCAGCATTTT. Translation gives CASSFSGQPQHF.

This rearrangement joins TRBV5-1 to TRBJ2-4, with D perhaps matching TRBD1 (6 bases). In germline, CDR1 is SGHRS, CDR2 YFSETQ. V was trimmed by 3 bases and J by 4 bases, leaving 11 bases between them. The CDR3 has 14 residues. The CDR3 nucleotides are TGCGCCAGCAGCTCGGACAGTAGGAAAAACATTCAGTACTTC. The encoded protein is CASSSDSRKNIQYF. Supplemented by reference TRBV5-1 and TRBJ2-4, the full variable domain reads KAGVTQTPRYLIKTRGQQVTLSCSPISGHRSVSWYQQTPGQGLQFLFEYFSETQRNKGNFPGRFSGRQFSNSRSEMNVSTLELGDSALYLCASSSDSRKNIQYFGAGTRLSVL.

With respect to this clone: The same CDR3 also results from other DNA sequences found in this sample. The chain recombines TRBV11-2 with TRBJ1-2; TRBD1 agrees at 7 bases. Germline CDR1 reads SGHAT; CDR2 reads FQNNGV. The V gene end was trimmed by 2 bases and the J gene end by 3 bases; junction bases not matched to a gene: 0. The CDR3 is made up of 13 amino acids. Written as DNA, the CDR3 is TGTGCCAGCAGCTTAACAGGGGACTATGGCTACACCTTC. Residues: CASSLTGDYGYTF.

This rearrangement joins TRBV5-6 to TRBJ1-2; 9 bases fit TRBD1. Trimming removed 2 bases from V and 5 bases from J; junction bases left unmatched: 7. Germline V gene sequence: CDR1 SGHDT, CDR2 YYEEEE. The CDR3 runs to 15 residues. The CDR3 nucleotides read TGTGCCAGCAGCTTATACCGGGACAGGGCATATGGCTACACCTTC. It yields the protein CASSLYRDRAYGYTF.

The chain uses TRBV10-2 and TRBJ2-1; 10 nucleotides line up with TRBD2. Germline CDR1 reads WSHSY; CDR2 reads SAAADI. Trimming took 3 bases from V and 5 from J; bases not matched to a gene: 10. The CDR3 is 17 residues long. CDR3 DNA sequence: TGCGCCAGCAGTGATGAAGGGGTAGCGGGGGGCGACAATGAGCAGTTCTTC. Its translation is CASSDEGVAGGDNEQFF.

The V gene is TRBV27, the J gene TRBJ1-2; 9 nucleotides line up with TRBD1. Unmatched junction bases numbered 11, after V lost 1 base and J lost 5 bases. This CDR3 is 17 amino acids long. Germline CDR1 is MNHEY and CDR2 is SMNVEV (reference sequence). CDR3 loop: CASSLFGGQGPLYGYTF. The CDR3 DNA reads as TGTGCCAGCAGTTTATTTGGGGGACAGGGCCCTCTTTATGGCTACACCTTC.

Note on this clone: The DNA is left out, because the CDR3 cannot be placed on it with certainty; the CDR3 is given as TCRdb lists it. This chain connects TRBV12-3 or TRBV12-4 to TRBJ2-1; TRBD2, as called in the table, went unchecked against the DNA. The CDR3 region is 13 residues in length, termini included. CDR3 loop: CASSSSGYNEQFF.

The chain is built from TRBV6-2 or TRBV6-3 and TRBJ2-3; tentatively, D is TRBD2 (5 bases). V gave up 4 bases and J gave up 5 bases, with 25 bases separating them. The CDR3 spans 18 residues. Germline loops: CDR1 MNHEY, CDR2 SVGEGT. CDR3 nucleotides: TGTGCCAGCAGTTCACCGTCGGGGTTGGCGAGAGGGTTAGATACGCAGTATTTT. This gives the protein CASSSPSGLARGLDTQYF.

CDR3 nucleotides: TGTGCCAGCAGCTTAACAGGGGGCGCTGGCACTGAAGCTTTCTTT. It translates to CASSLTGGAGTEAFF. This sequence joins TRBV7-9 and TRBJ1-1, with 9 bases matching TRBD1. V gave up 2 bases and J gave up 4 bases; unmatched junction bases: 5. This CDR3 is built from 15 residues. Germline CDR1 reads SEHNR; CDR2 reads FQNEAQ (reference sequence).

The rearrangement joins TRBV28 to TRBJ1-2; weak D call: TRBD1 (5 bases). V was trimmed by 4 bases and J by 7 bases, leaving 16 bases between them. Per the germline V gene, CDR1 is MDHEN and CDR2 is SYDVKM. This CDR3 is 14 amino acids long. CDR3 protein: CASSSYGGGVGYTF. Written as DNA, the CDR3 is TGTGCCAGCAGTTCCTACGGCGGGGGTGTTGGCTACACCTTC.

V is TRBV3-1 (or the pseudogene TRBV3-2) and J is TRBJ2-7, with D possibly being TRBD2 (5 bases). The germline V gene encodes CDR1 LGHDT and CDR2 YNNKEL (reference sequence). With 3 bases removed from V and 0 bases from J, the gap between germline ends came to 9 bases. The length of the CDR3 is 14 residues. CDR3 coding DNA: TGTGCCAGCAGCCAGTTGAGCGGCTCCTACGAGCAGTACTTC. Protein: CASSQLSGSYEQYF.

This clone appeared once. This chain uses TRBV15 with TRBJ2-1; D possibly corresponds to TRBD1 (7 bases). V gave up 8 bases and J gave up 7 bases, with 15 bases separating them. Germline CDR1 LNHNV, CDR2 YYDKDF (reference sequence). The CDR3 runs to 13 residues. CDR3 loop: CATRQGLLNEQFF. The CDR3 DNA sequence: TGTGCCACCCGACAGGGACTTTTGAATGAGCAGTTCTTC.

In DNA, the CDR3 is TGTGCCAGCAGCCAAAGGGGGATAGGCAGGTTGGGCTATGGCTACACCTTC. The encoded protein is CASSQRGIGRLGYGYTF. This rearrangement joins TRBV3-1 (or the pseudogene TRBV3-2) to TRBJ1-2, with D perhaps TRBD1 (6 bases). In germline, CDR1 is LGHDT, CDR2 YNNKEL (reference sequence). This CDR3 comprises 17 residues. Trimming stripped 2 bases from V and 4 bases from J, with 20 bases between.

CDR3 DNA: TGTGCCAGCAGCCATGTCTCCGGGACAGGGACTAACGAGCAGTACTTC. As protein: CASSHVSGTGTNEQYF. The chain couples TRBV3-1 (or the pseudogene TRBV3-2) to TRBJ2-7; 9 positions match TRBD1. Germline V lookup: CDR1 LGHDT, CDR2 YNNKEL (reference sequence). CDR3 length equals 16 residues. V lost 3 bases, J lost 5 bases, and 11 bases stayed unmatched.

The chain has TRBV12-3 or TRBV12-4 and TRBJ2-3; no firm D call. This CDR3 is built from 13 residues. With 4 bases removed from V and 5 bases from J, the gap between germline ends came to 10 bases. CDR3 amino acids: CASSWLTVDTQYF. CDR3 nucleotides: TGTGCCAGCAGTTGGCTGACTGTAGATACGCAGTATTTT.

J is TRBJ2-2 and V is TRBV6-5; unclear D gene. In germline, CDR1 is MNHEY, CDR2 SVGAGI. This CDR3 has 15 amino acids. V dropped 0 bases and J dropped 1 base, with 6 bases sitting between them. The CDR3 spells CASSYSTGNTGELFF. The CDR3 DNA follows: TGTGCCAGCAGTTACTCAACGGGGAACACCGGGGAGCTGTTTTTT.

The gene calls are TRBV9 and TRBJ1-2; D is unclear. This CDR3 is built from 14 residues. Trimming took 6 bases from V and 2 from J, leaving 14 bases between them. Germline V gene lookup returns CDR1 SGDLS and CDR2 YYNGEE. The CDR3 reads CASTLDLQNYGYTF. CDR3 DNA: TGTGCCAGCACCCTAGATCTGCAAAACTATGGCTACACCTTC.

This chain uses TRBV7-8 with TRBJ1-5, with TRBD1 matching 7 bases. Germline V gives CDR1 SGHVS, CDR2 FQNEAQ. With V trimmed by 6 bases and J by 4 bases, 6 bases remained unmatched. The CDR3 consists of 14 residues. The CDR3 bases are TGTGCCAGCAGAAACAGGGGTAGAAATCAGCCCCAGCATTTT. It is translated as CASRNRGRNQPQHF.

The chain uses TRBV14 and TRBJ2-2; 7 bases map to TRBD1. CDR3 size: 15 residues. The germline V gene encodes CDR1 SGHDN and CDR2 FVKESK. Trimming cost V 3 bases and J 7 bases; bases outside gene matches: 8. CDR3 DNA: TGTGCCAGCAGCCATGGAGGCAGGGGGTACGGGGAGCTGTTTTTT. Translating gives CASSHGGRGYGELFF. Filled out from reference TRBV14 and TRBJ2-2, the complete variable domain reads EAGVTQFPSHSVIEKGQTVTLRCDPISGHDNLYWYRRVMGKEIKFLLHFVKESKQDESGMPNNRFLAERTGGTYSTLKVQPAELEDSGVYFCASSHGGRGYGELFFGEGSRLTVL.

This clone was picked up one time. The chain carries TRBV14 and TRBJ1-2; D not resolved. The CDR3 totals 14 residues. Germline V gives CDR1 SGHDN, CDR2 FVKESK. The germline V and J ends were trimmed by 2 bases and 4 bases, with 11 bases remaining between them. The CDR3 DNA reads as TGTGCCAGCAGCCAAATAAGAGGGTCCTATGGCTACACCTTC. It encodes CASSQIRGSYGYTF.

The chain carries TRBV29-1 and TRBJ1-2, with D possibly matching TRBD1 (6 bases). This CDR3 region has 11 residues. With 6 bases removed from V and 6 bases from J, the gap between germline ends came to 11 bases. Germline CDR1 and CDR2: SQVTM and ANQGSEA. This CDR3 is CSVIGTHGYTF. Written as DNA, the CDR3 is TGCAGCGTGATCGGGACACATGGCTACACCTTC.

In its sample, this clone was seen once. The CDR3 is CASSVERYEQYF. In nucleotides, the CDR3 is TGTGCCAGCAGCGTAGAGCGCTACGAGCAGTACTTC. This chain links TRBV2 with TRBJ2-7; no definite D call. The germline V gene encodes CDR1 SNHLY and CDR2 FYNNEI. The CDR3 has 12 residues. V was cut by 6 bases and J by 3 bases, with 9 bases left in between.

V and J are TRBV19 and TRBJ1-5, with TRBD1 matching over 7 bases. The CDR3 is made up of 16 amino acids. Trimming cost V 6 bases and J 2 bases; bases outside gene matches: 10. Germline CDR1 reads LNHDA; CDR2 reads SQIVND (reference sequence). CDR3 in amino acids: CASSRGTVRGNQPQHF. The CDR3 DNA reads TGTGCCAGTAGCCGAGGGACAGTCCGGGGCAATCAGCCCCAGCATTTT.